This TCR beta chain originates from a study of HIV-infected patients and healthy controls. Study outcomes and limitations: Compared with controls, mean Gini indices were significantly raised in HIV-infected repertoires, possibly indicating oligoclonality.

About 540 ng RNA was reverse transcribed with alpha and beta constant-region primers. Using multiplexing indices, alpha and beta chain libraries were generated apart by chain-specific third strand synthesis. The cDNA received a 5' RACE adapter containing a random hexamer plus an SP2 sequencing primer site. TCRdb processed the 5' RACE reads anew with MiXCR; each CDR3 protein has one entry. The sample carries 3,500 to 4,000 distinct CDR3 sequences, around 30% recorded once. V was shortened by 0 bases and J by 7 bases, with 16 bases between the two germline ends. Germline assignment: CDR1 LGHNA and CDR2 YNFKEQ. This CDR3 has 16 amino acids. Antiretroviral therapy had run roughly three months, about 14 weeks, before follow-up blood collection. The repertoire came from unfractionated whole blood and reflected all unsorted peripheral T cells. As regards this clonotype: The antigen is not known.

The sample consisted of blood, taken during antiretroviral therapy. The V call is TRBV4-2, the J call TRBJ2-4; a weak D match, TRBD2 (6 bases). This clonotype was sampled from an adult with HIV infection. The CDR3, as DNA: TGTGCCAGCAGCCAAGATCCTAGCGTGGGTGGTAACATTCAGTACTTC. Its protein is CASSQDPSVGGNIQYF.